This T cell receptor beta chain was captured in a study of T cell responses to AZD1222 COVID-19 vaccine (dated by TCRdb to the early 2020s). About the investigation overall: AZD1222 recipients whose second dose came at about 4 weeks and those whose second dose came at about 12 weeks were combined into one group, since spike-specific TCR depth and breadth did not differ between the two schedules. Trial participants were enrolled by age into subgroups of 18-55, 56-69 and 70-plus years, and about 150, 27 and 61 TCR-sequenced participants, respectively, were included in these subgroups. TCR sequencing covered more than 230 trial participants: about 210 given two doses of AZD1222 and 26 given two doses of MenACWY control vaccine. Broad study findings and their caveats: The 56-69-year group was small, and its depth increase did not reach significance, likely because of low power. The whole spike protein was spanned by vaccine-associated CD4 TCRs, and dominant responses were seen in regions 160-218 and 743-854. Nearly half of unique spike-specific TCRs reportedly recognized epitopes outside regions mutated in the B.1.351 and B.1.1.7 variants. Because no day 14 peak-response samples were available, the repertoires could be characterized only after the peak T cell response. Participants were mostly white British and included more females than males, and it was suggested by the authors that clonal diversity may have been underestimated. After two AZD1222 doses, spike-specific TCR breadth and depth were significantly higher than at day 0 and than in MenACWY recipients. Conclusions about previously exposed vaccinees were limited because only a handful of AZD1222 recipients were SARS-CoV-2 seropositive at baseline.

The CDR3, cysteine through phenylalanine, is 16 amino acids long. Of the read, only the CDR3 DNA is kept; its 48 bases are in frame from base 1. Looking up the germline V gene yields CDR1 SGHDN and CDR2 FVKESK. V drops 4 bases and J drops 4 bases, leaving 19 bases in between. Regarding this clone: The antigen it binds to is not known. No much larger clonotype is one base removed from it; base qualities were not supplied.

The time point label corresponds to: baseline before first vaccination. Samples from vaccinated people were obtained from the UK trials COV001 and COV002, which included a single-blind randomized controlled phase 2/3 trial of AZD1222 (ChAdOx1 nCoV-19) in healthy adults. For TCRbeta chain sequencing, PBMC samples from trial participants were taken at day 0 and at day 28 after the second dose. The CDR3 regions of human TCRbeta chains were analyzed by immunosequencing. As for how the authors treated the data: Repertoire TCRs were checked for matches against a reference library of SARS-CoV-2-specific TCRs that had been generated using the MIRA antigen-specificity platform. Breadth was defined as the fraction of unique TCRs that were SARS-CoV-2-associated. Depth was defined as the fraction of total T cells that were SARS-CoV-2-associated. Each spike-specific TCR was assigned to its reactive spike region and to a CD4 or CD8 class using the MIRA data. Log10-transformed breadth and depth values were compared by one-way ANOVA with Sidak's multiple comparisons tests. Imported from immuneACCESS, the table was reduced by TCRdb to in-frame sequences with V and J called. These copies leave out some clones; in studies compared against another copy, an unresolved V gene accounts for under half, and the cause of the remainder is not known. That table is the source of V, J and clone size, and D and trimming were worked out from the DNA. The sample has fewer than 65,000 clones on record, around 80% of them singletons. In total, the top ten clones hold 10% to 13% of the sample.

The receptor comes from an adult in good health. Sequenced material: peripheral blood, taken on day 0 of AZD1222 vaccination. The chain uses TRBV14 and TRBJ1-1; matching of 5 bases hints at TRBD1 as the D gene. The CDR3 protein is CASSRPGTDETTEAFF. The DNA sequence follows: TGTGCCAGCAGCCGACCTGGGACGGACGAGACCACTGAAGCTTTCTTT.